The rows below give T cell receptor beta chains drawn from one sample of a study of T cell repertoires in aging, cancer and after chemotherapy. TCRdb reprocessed the multiplex PCR reads via MiXCR and lists one record per CDR3 protein. Of about 15,000 distinct CDR3 sequences listed, 45% to 50% are singletons. Sample: blood. The receptors derive from a human donor in good health. Both conserved end residues are part of each CDR3. The D gene is left open where the match is weak. Expanded clones get a size class; other rows say once, few or many, or leave the size out.

J,V,D,size,DNA,CDR3
TRBJ2-1,TRBV6-1,-,few,TGTGCCAGCAGTGAAGCGGTCGGCGTCCATGAGCAGTTCTTC,CASSEAVGVHEQFF
TRBJ2-1,TRBV29-1,TRBD1,few,TGCAGCGCCGGGGACAGGGGGGGTGAGCAGTTCTTC,CSAGDRGGEQFF
TRBJ2-2,TRBV6-5,TRBD2,-,TGTGCCATATCGCCCACAGCGGGAGGAAACACCGGGGAGCTGTTTTTT,CAISPTAGGNTGELFF
TRBJ2-5,TRBV12-3/TRBV12-4,TRBD2,-,TGTGCCAGCAGTTTGCTGGGACTAGCGGGGTTTCAAGAGACCCAGTACTTC,CASSLLGLAGFQETQYF
TRBJ1-5,TRBV19,-,-,TGTGCCAGTAGTCGGCCCTTTGGGCTTCAGCCCCAGCATTTT,CASSRPFGLQPQHF
TRBJ1-2,TRBV29-1,-,-,TGCAGCGCAGTTGAGGACTATGGCTACACCTTC,CSAVEDYGYTF
TRBJ2-5,TRBV5-5,TRBD1,few,TGTGCCAGCAGCTGGGACAGACCCCAAGAGACCCAGTACTTC,CASSWDRPQETQYF
TRBJ2-3,TRBV6-1,TRBD2,-,TGTGCCAGCAGTGAAGAGGCCGGGGCTAGCGGGAGTCTCACAGATACGCAGTATTTT,CASSEEAGASGSLTDTQYF
TRBJ2-1,TRBV6-6,TRBD2,-,TGTGCCAGCCGAACGAGACTAGCGGGAAACAATGAGCAGTTCTTC,CASRTRLAGNNEQFF
TRBJ2-7,TRBV29-1,-,-,TGCAGCGTCGCACAACCACACGAGCAGTACTTC,CSVAQPHEQYF
TRBJ2-2,TRBV12-3/TRBV12-4,TRBD2,-,TGTGCCAGCAGTTTCGGTAGCGGGTCGAACACCGGGGAGCTGTTTTTT,CASSFGSGSNTGELFF
TRBJ2-7,TRBV6-2/TRBV6-3,-,-,TGTGCCAGCAGTTACCGGGACAACTCCTACGAGCAGTACTTC,CASSYRDNSYEQYF
TRBJ2-3,TRBV6-6,-,few,TGTGCCAGCAGGGTACCTAGCACAGATACGCAGTATTTT,CASRVPSTDTQYF
TRBJ2-7,TRBV29-1,TRBD1,medium-sized,TGCAGCGCTCGTCAGGGGGCTTCCTACGAGCAGTACTTC,CSARQGASYEQYF
TRBJ1-4,TRBV15,TRBD1,few,TGTGCCACCAGCAGAGATCGGTCAGGGGACAGGGGCTCGGGTGAAAAACTGTTTTTT,CATSRDRSGDRGSGEKLFF
TRBJ2-7,TRBV5-6,TRBD1,-,TGCGCCAGCAGCCAGATGACAGGGTTGAGCCCCTACGAGCAGTACTTC,CASSQMTGLSPYEQYF
TRBJ1-5,TRBV19,-,-,TGTGCCAGTAGTATAGGTTATCAGCCCCAGCATTTT,CASSIGYQPQHF
TRBJ2-1,TRBV19,TRBD1,-,TGTGCCAGTAGTTCAGGACAGGGAGGAAGAGCGAATGAGCAGTTCTTC,CASSSGQGGRANEQFF
TRBJ2-7,TRBV27,-,-,TGTGCCAGCAGTCAAACTCTATCCTACGAGCAGTACTTC,CASSQTLSYEQYF
TRBJ2-3,TRBV6-1,-,once,TGTGCCAGCAGTGCCGGCGGACTCACAGATACGCAGTATTTT,CASSAGGLTDTQYF
TRBJ2-5,TRBV5-6,-,once,TGTGCCAGCAGCTCTTTAGGGGTAGAGACCCAGTACTTC,CASSSLGVETQYF
TRBJ2-1,TRBV19,TRBD2,-,TGTGCCAGCCAGACTAGCGGGAAGATAGGGTTCAATGAGCAGTTCTTC,CASQTSGKIGFNEQFF
TRBJ2-7,TRBV24-1,TRBD2,-,TGTGCCACCAGTGATTCCCCGACTAGCGGAGCATCCTACGAGCAGTACTTC,CATSDSPTSGASYEQYF
TRBJ1-4,TRBV19,TRBD1,few,TGTGCCAGTAGGCTCAGGGGGCAGGGAGCTAATGAAAAACTGTTTTTT,CASRLRGQGANEKLFF
TRBJ2-2,TRBV5-5,-,-,TGTGCCAGCAGCTTGGGCAGGGTAGACACCGGGGAGCTGTTTTTT,CASSLGRVDTGELFF
TRBJ2-7,TRBV18,TRBD2,few,TGTGCCAGCTCTCCAGGCCCAGCGGGAGCATCCGAGCAGTACTTC,CASSPGPAGASEQYF
TRBJ2-7,TRBV30,-,-,TGTGCCTGGAAGACGGGACACCTTTCCTACGAGCAGTACTTC,CAWKTGHLSYEQYF
TRBJ2-1,TRBV29-1,TRBD2,medium-sized,TGCAGCGTCGCTAGCGGGAGCACCTACAATGAGCAGTTCTTC,CSVASGSTYNEQFF
TRBJ2-7,TRBV27,-,-,TGTGCCAGCCGACGGGGGCAGAACTCCTACGAGCAGTACTTC,CASRRGQNSYEQYF
TRBJ2-5,TRBV12-3/TRBV12-4,TRBD1,-,TGTGCCAGCAGTAGGCGGACAGGGGGAGGGGAGACCCAGTACTTC,CASSRRTGGGETQYF
TRBJ1-5,TRBV27,-,-,TGTGCCAGCAGTTCATTTAAATATCAGCCCCAGCATTTT,CASSSFKYQPQHF
TRBJ2-1,TRBV30,TRBD2,few,TGTGCCTGGAGTGTACGTAGCGGGAGGGCCTATGAGCAGTTCTTC,CAWSVRSGRAYEQFF
TRBJ1-3,TRBV6-5,-,once,TGTGCCAGCAGTTACTCCCAGGGTAGCTCTGGAAACACCATATATTTT,CASSYSQGSSGNTIYF
TRBJ2-3,TRBV29-1,-,medium-sized,TGCAGCGTTGAAGAGAGCACAGATACGCAGTATTTT,CSVEESTDTQYF
TRBJ2-3,TRBV15,-,-,TGTGCCACCAGGTGGACGCGCACAGATACGCAGTATTTT,CATRWTRTDTQYF